This paragraph reports one TCR beta chain. The antigen this receptor binds is unknown. One base away there is no much larger clone; base qualities are not given. The data originate from a study of cytomegalovirus exposure and HLA in healthy donors (dated by TCRdb to about 2017). Regarding the research as a whole: An earlier analysis of under 600 of the donors reported about 250 Gb of sequence data and approximately 110 million unique TCR beta sequences from approximately 180 million T cells. About 280 gigabases of sequencing data and about 92 million unique TCR sequences made up an early release that covered under 750 HLA-typed donors. The genetic ancestry cluster associated with self-reported Caucasian donors included 81% of the 300 to 450 genotyped donors. The study was designed to test whether signatures of past pathogen exposure could be identified by cataloging public T cell receptors. Using immunosequencing, the study profiled T cell repertoires from some 670 subjects and related those repertoires to cytomegalovirus serostatus. Along with the approximately 650-subject first cohort, a separate validation cohort of 120 different subjects was used. High-throughput TCR immunosequencing, statistical association of individual TCRs with disease status, and machine learning were combined to predict cytomegalovirus infection status. A later analysis re-examined previously published TCR beta repertoires from roughly 720 donors and added high-resolution HLA genotyping to investigate patterns of TCR occurrence. Rather than drawing on any new phenotypic data, the later analysis identified candidate immune exposures from TCR beta sequences and the way those sequences occurred across donors. To decide whether each TCR beta V gene segment behaved as functional or pseudogenic, an earlier analysis of approximately 590 of the donors relied on high-throughput TCR beta sequencing. Alongside the repertoire data, information on donor age, sex, ethnicity and CMV serostatus was compiled. A later genetic analysis used genome-wide SNP genotypes for about 65% of the roughly 700 donors, treating that subset as a discovery cohort. Every repertoire in the discovery cohort had been generated on one and the same sequencing platform. Class I and class II HLA loci were covered by the typing at four-digit resolution. Typing coverage differed by locus: A, B, C, DRB1 and DQB1 were typed in roughly 629-630 donors, DQA1 in roughly 500, DPA1 in 606, and DPB1 in just under 490. Four or five DR-DQ haplotypes were handled as single units for association and clustering because linkage in the cohort was strong. On average, roughly 250,000 unique TCR beta nucleotide sequences were sequenced per donor among 398 genotyped donors of the cohort, with roughly 20% of those sequences being non-productive. Findings and caveats that apply to the study as a whole: Correlated functional status among segregating V segments might be attributable to linkage disequilibrium, but an unknown experimental factor could not be ruled out. Immune exposure information for the cohort was limited to CMV serostatus. In a later analysis, 16,951 TCR beta sequences were associated with specific HLA alleles at a false discovery rate of 0.05. Only TCR beta chains were sequenced in this cohort, and the absence of alpha or paired-chain data limited detectable features. Compared with equally common non-associated chains, HLA-associated TCR beta chains in a later analysis were more clonally expanded and had lower generation probabilities. A later genetic analysis reported fewer N-insertions in productive TCRs among donors in an Asian-associated ancestry cluster than the roughly 670-donor mean. It was suggested by the authors that the approach could potentially be generalized to other disease states and immunological phenotypes. In an earlier analysis of fewer than 700 of the donors, most TCR beta V segments appeared in productive rearrangements about 87% or about 30% of the time, broadly matching IMGT annotations. A few of the identified cytomegalovirus-associated TCR beta chains were confirmed in vitro to be specific for cytomegalovirus antigens. A later analysis found that most CMV-associated TCR beta chains appeared HLA-restricted, with HLA associations seemingly driven largely by CMV exposure. While some public TCRs were present in many individuals, most TCR sequences turned up only very rarely across donors. In a later analysis, several top co-occurrence clusters were reported to appear linked to parvovirus B19, influenza, CMV and Epstein-Barr virus. In a later analysis, TCR association rates were found to vary across HLA loci, with the most associated TCRs seen for DRB1 alleles and the fewest for HLA-C alleles. About 17 rarely observed V segments, including chromosome 9 orphons, were excluded from the earlier analysis of a few hundred of the donors because counts were too low. The study listed approximately 150 TCR beta chains as associated with cytomegalovirus. A further reported finding was that TCR beta sequences accurately predicted the HLA-A and HLA-B alleles for most subjects in the first cohort. A cluster of highly shared sequence variants was judged likely to represent a technical artifact of the sequencing pipeline. In a later genetic analysis, a missense DCLRE1C variant was associated with V-gene and J-gene trimming of TCR beta chains, and the association was replicated in an independent cohort. Assigning TCR associations to individual alleles was difficult when HLA alleles, especially DR and DQ, strongly co-occurred. The presence/absence analyses assumed that sequencing depth was roughly uniform across donors, and that assumption may not be true. Some IMGT-functional V segments, including TRBV6-2 and TRBV6-3, could not be distinguished by the 87-base-pair reads and were therefore excluded. Because HLA typing was missing for some donors at each locus, association tests included only the typed subset. The classifier was reported to diagnose cytomegalovirus status with high specificity and sensitivity in both the original cohort and the validation cohort.

CDR1 and CDR2 are read off the germline V gene (reference sequence) as SSHAT and FNYEAQ. V has 5 bases trimmed and J has 5 bases trimmed; junction bases matching no gene number 17. From the cysteine up to the phenylalanine, the CDR3 has a length of 19 residues. The entry retains the CDR3 DNA only, 57 bases that are in frame from base 1. The cohort comprised hundreds of healthy bone marrow donors. At the time of sampling, all cohort members were nominally healthy, though unrecorded immune exposures were likely present. The donor was CMV seronegative and was included in the group of under 450 seronegative cohort members. Every donor gave a peripheral blood sample, and the peripheral blood mononuclear cells from that sample were used for TCR beta sequencing. The Qiagen DNeasy Blood Extraction Kit was used to extract genomic DNA from the blood cell samples. Receptors were amplified or captured by the immunoSEQ multiplex PCR assay. The multiplex PCR relied on a mix of 60 forward primers for TCR Vbeta segments and 13 reverse primers for TCR Jbeta segments. A multiplex PCR assay on genomic DNA amplified the CDR3 region of rearranged TCR beta genes. The Illumina HiSeq System was used to sequence the amplified TCR beta libraries as 87-base-pair reads. The paper's data handling went like this. A later analysis counted about 80 million unique TCR beta chains across the 650 to 700 repertoires, and approximately 11 million of these chains were shared by at least two donors. To remove PCR and sequencing errors, raw reads were error-corrected and collapsed into unique sequences using a nearest-neighbor algorithm that merged closely related sequences. Alignment of CDR3 sequences to IMGT reference sequences was used to assign V, D and J gene segments. Each retained sequence needed at least a six-nucleotide match to both a V gene segment and a J gene segment. A rearrangement was called productive if the CDR3 had no stop codons and remained in frame with V and J, and every other rearrangement was called non-productive. Following IMGT convention, CDR3 was defined as the stretch from the second conserved V-encoded cysteine to the conserved J-encoded phenylalanine. In an earlier analysis of roughly 610 of the donors, sequences lacking an unambiguous match to a single V gene segment were excluded. An earlier analysis of some 500 of the donors classified V segments as functional when productive rearrangements were above 56.7% and as segregating when the standard deviation between donors was above 5%. A statistical classification framework was built for diagnosing cytomegalovirus status from the catalog of TCR beta chain sequences. In a later analysis, TCR nucleotide sequences were compared against IMGT/GENE-DB human TR gene sequences so that V and J genes could be assigned. A later analysis assigned CDR3 sequences and most-parsimonious VDJ recombination scenarios with the TCRdist pipeline. A later analysis defined each TCR beta chain by its CDR3 amino acid sequence plus V-gene family, and excluded reads lacking a unique V-gene family. In a later analysis, 450 to 600 highly shared, low-generation-probability nucleotide sequences were removed to address suspected cross-contamination and a sequencing artifact. In a later analysis, a clonal expansion index for each public chain was calculated from normalized within-repertoire ranks of inferred template counts. Generation probabilities in a later analysis came from a VDJ recombination model fitted to out-of-frame rearrangements, and those results were checked against IGoR. Hypergeometric tests were used in a later analysis to score TCR-TCR, TCR-HLA and TCR-CMV co-occurrence, with a repertoire-size bias correction applied to the TCR pairs. False discovery rates were estimated in a later analysis by permuting HLA or CMV assignments 20 times. In a later analysis, co-occurring TCRs were grouped using DBSCAN, with TCRdist sequence similarity added in when clustering inside HLA-allele-positive subsets. Repertoires with fewer than 30,000 or more than 120,000 public chains, plus five repertoires with anomalous nucleotide sharing, were excluded from co-occurrence clustering. Sourced from immuneACCESS, this table was stored by TCRdb with only in-frame sequences that have V and J called. A share of the clones is absent; for the studies checked, an unresolved V gene accounts for under half, and the remainder has no known explanation. V, J and clone size are those of that table, while D and trimming were read from the DNA. This sample has roughly 170,000 clones in its table, and more than 70% of those were observed once. The ten largest clones take up roughly 1.5% of the sample.

The rearranged segments are TRBV7-7 and TRBJ2-2, with 10 bases in between that match TRBD2. Material: PBMCs. The source of this sequence is a male donor in good health and CMV-seronegative. The DNA sequence is as follows: TGTGCCAGCAGCCAGCTAAGAGCTAGCGGGAGTTGGGGGACCGGGGAGCTGTTTTTT. This yields the protein CASSQLRASGSWGTGELFF.